These 31 T cell receptor beta chains came from one sample sequenced in a study of control samples from healthy donors and cancer patients. Using immunoSEQ multiplex PCR, the repertoire was profiled, and TCRdb retains in-frame clones only, with some absent. The sample has about 210,000 clones, and its top ten clones hold approximately 2.2%. Sequenced sample: blood. Receptors were obtained from a woman under 40 in good health.

The V and J genes are TRBV5-1 and TRBJ1-3; 8 positions agree with TRBD1. This CDR3 is 16 amino acids long. V dropped 3 bases and J dropped 0; count of bases not matched to a gene: 5. Germline values: CDR1 SGHRS, CDR2 YFSETQ. As DNA, the CDR3 is TGCGCCAGCAGCTCGACAGGGGAATTCTCTGGAAACACCATATATTTT. The encoded protein is CASSSTGEFSGNTIYF.

The chain is built from TRBV4-2 and TRBJ2-1; D gene unclear. V lost 4 bases and J 7 bases, leaving 5 bases between the germline ends. The CDR3 is 11 amino acids. CDR1 and CDR2 (germline): LGHNA, YNFKEQ. As DNA, the CDR3 is TGTGCCAGCAGCCTCGGGAATGAGCAGTTCTTC. Protein sequence: CASSLGNEQFF.

V is TRBV4-1 and J is TRBJ1-4; perhaps TRBD1 as D (6 bases). V dropped 3 bases and J dropped 7 bases, with 9 bases sitting between them. Germline V lookup: CDR1 MGHRA, CDR2 YSYEKL. The CDR3 is made up of 13 amino acids. The DNA for the CDR3 is TGCGCCAGCAGCCAGACAGGCGGTGAAAAACTGTTTTTT. Its protein is CASSQTGGEKLFF.

The rearrangement joins TRBV4-1 to TRBJ1-2; TRBD1 agrees at 8 bases. V gave up 4 bases and J gave up 3 bases; unmatched junction bases: 1. The CDR3 loop spans 13 amino acids. The germline CDR1 and CDR2 sequences are MGHRA and YSYEKL. CDR3 amino acids: CASSLTGDYGYTF. The DNA for the CDR3 is TGCGCCAGCAGCCTGACAGGGGACTATGGCTACACCTTC.

CDR3 residues: CASSMGHPNTEAFF. CDR3 nucleotide sequence: TGTGCCAGTAGTATGGGGCACCCGAACACTGAAGCTTTCTTT. The gene calls are TRBV19 and TRBJ1-1; maybe TRBD1 (5 bases). V dropped 3 bases and J dropped 1 base, with 9 bases sitting between them. The CDR3 spans 14 residues. From germline, CDR1 is LNHDA and CDR2 SQIVND (reference sequence).

The chain is built from TRBV3-1 (or the pseudogene TRBV3-2) and TRBJ1-2; D gene unclear. The CDR3 extends over 14 amino acids. V lost 2 bases to trimming and J lost 4 bases, with 11 bases between them. Germline V gene sequence: CDR1 LGHDT, CDR2 YNNKEL (reference sequence). The CDR3 protein is CASSQSRERYGYTF. DNA of the CDR3: TGTGCCAGCAGCCAAAGCCGGGAGCGCTATGGCTACACCTTC.

The rearrangement uses TRBV7-8 and TRBJ1-2, with TRBD1 matching 7 bases. The CDR3 covers 15 residues. V lost 5 bases to trimming and J lost 2 bases; unmatched junction nucleotides: 8. Germline V CDR1 and CDR2: SGHVS, FQNEAQ. The CDR3 coding sequence is TGTGCCAGCAGCACGACAGGGTCCGTCAACTATGGCTACACCTTC. Translation: CASSTTGSVNYGYTF. The variable domain in full, completed from reference TRBV7-8 and TRBJ1-2, reads GAGVSQSPRYKVAKRGQDVALRCDPISGHVSLFWYQQALGQGPEFLTYFQNEAQLDKSGLPSDRFFAERPEGSVSTLKIQRTQQEDSAVYLCASSTTGSVNYGYTFGSGTRLTVV.

The chain links TRBV5-6 to TRBJ2-7, with a possible D match to TRBD2 (5 bases). The germline V gene has CDR1 SGHDT and CDR2 YYEEEE. V gave up 1 base and J gave up 7 bases, with 9 bases separating them. The CDR3 consists of 12 residues. The CDR3 reads CASSLNRREQYF. The CDR3 coding sequence is TGTGCCAGCAGCTTGAATAGGAGGGAGCAGTACTTC. Filled out from reference TRBV5-6 and TRBJ2-7, the complete variable domain reads DAGVTQSPTHLIKTRGQQVTLRCSPKSGHDTVSWYQQALGQGPQFIFQYYEEEERQRGNFPDRFSGHQFPNYSSELNVNALLLGDSALYLCASSLNRREQYFGPGTRLTVT.

The gene calls are TRBV28 and TRBJ1-3; D is perhaps TRBD1 (6 bases). This CDR3 region has 15 residues. Germline CDR1 is MDHEN and CDR2 is SYDVKM. The germline V and J ends were trimmed by 4 bases and 0 bases, with 10 bases remaining between them. CDR3 coding DNA: TGTGCCAGCAGTTCCACAGGGTTCTCTGGAAACACCATATATTTT. Amino acids: CASSSTGFSGNTIYF.

The rearrangement uses TRBV18 and TRBJ1-1; possibly TRBD1 for D (5 bases). CDR3 length: 16 amino acids. The V and J ends lost 5 bases and 5 bases respectively, with 21 bases between them. The germline V gene has CDR1 KGHSH and CDR2 LQKENI. The CDR3 loop reads CASSDTSAGRSTEAFF. The CDR3, as DNA: TGTGCCAGCTCAGATACCAGCGCGGGACGATCGACTGAAGCTTTCTTT.

The genes are TRBV27 and TRBJ1-2, with D hard to call. Trimming shortened V by 5 bases and J by 4 bases, and 11 bases separated the two germline ends. The CDR3 has 13 residues. Germline V CDR1 and CDR2: MNHEY, SMNVEV (reference sequence). The CDR3 DNA reads TGTGCCAGCAGTCCGCGGGGATTCTATGGCTACACCTTC. Amino acid sequence: CASSPRGFYGYTF.

The J gene is TRBJ1-1, the V gene TRBV19, with D maybe TRBD1 (5 bases). This CDR3 contains 14 residues. Trimming shortened V by 3 bases and J by 2 bases, and 10 bases separated the two germline ends. Per the germline V gene, CDR1 is LNHDA and CDR2 is SQIVND (reference sequence). The CDR3 region has the DNA TGTGCCAGTAGTATCGGCGGGGCCAACACTGAAGCTTTCTTT. The encoded protein is CASSIGGANTEAFF.

The DNA for the CDR3 is TGTGCCACCTCGACAGGGACAACTAATGAAAAACTGTTTTTT. As protein: CATSTGTTNEKLFF. The chain employs TRBV10-3 and TRBJ1-4; TRBD1 agrees at 7 bases. Germline CDR1 ENHRY, CDR2 SYGVKD. Trimming took 10 bases from V and 0 from J; bases not matched to a gene: 5. This CDR3 spans 14 amino acids.

The chain recombines TRBV11-3 with TRBJ1-4; 9 positions agree with TRBD1. The germline V gene encodes CDR1 SGHNT and CDR2 YENEEA. The CDR3 covers 14 residues. The V and J ends lost 5 bases and 5 bases, in that order; junction bases with no gene match: 3. CDR3 loop: CASSPGTGNEKLFF. CDR3 bases: TGTGCCAGCAGCCCCGGGACAGGGAATGAAAAACTGTTTTTT.

V gene TRBV18 combines with J gene TRBJ2-5; D ambiguous. The germline gives CDR1 KGHSH, CDR2 LQKENI. Trimming stripped 6 bases from V and 1 base from J, with 6 bases between. The CDR3 is 12 residues long. The CDR3 is CASSTFQETQYF. CDR3 coding DNA: TGTGCCAGCTCCACCTTCCAAGAGACCCAGTACTTC.

The CDR3: CASSLDTDGGGYTF. The DNA for the CDR3 is TGTGCCAGTAGCCTGGACACGGATGGAGGTGGCTACACCTTC. The chain couples TRBV19 to TRBJ1-2; D is perhaps TRBD1 (5 bases). Looked up from germline, CDR1 is LNHDA and CDR2 is SQIVND (reference sequence). Trimming shortened V by 6 bases and J by 7 bases, and 18 bases separated the two germline ends. The CDR3 loop spans 14 amino acids.

The J gene is TRBJ1-3, the V gene TRBV3-1 (or the pseudogene TRBV3-2); D gene unclear. In germline, CDR1 is LGHDT, CDR2 YNNKEL (reference sequence). Trimming shortened V by 4 bases and J by 4 bases, and 20 bases separated the two germline ends. This CDR3 is 17 amino acids long. CDR3 amino acids: CASSPSSLGVGGNTIYF. The DNA for the CDR3 is TGTGCCAGCAGCCCATCCTCCCTCGGGGTGGGAGGAAACACCATATATTTT.

This chain connects TRBV19 to TRBJ1-2; 8 nucleotides agree with TRBD1. The junction had 6 bases not matched to a gene; V was cut back by 4 bases and J by 2 bases. Germline lookup yields CDR1 LNHDA and CDR2 SQIVND (reference sequence). The CDR3 consists of 15 residues. The CDR3 bases are TGTGCCAGTAGTAGGGACAGGAGAGCCAACTATGGCTACACCTTC. This encodes CASSRDRRANYGYTF. Looking up the rest from reference TRBV19 and TRBJ1-2 gives the full variable domain: DGGITQSPKYLFRKEGQNVTLSCEQNLNHDAMYWYRQDPGQGLRLIYYSQIVNDFQKGDIAEGYSVSREKKESFPLTVTSAQKNPTAFYLCASSRDRRANYGYTFGSGTRLTVV.

CDR3: CASSFRDTRGYTF. As DNA, the CDR3 is TGTGCCAGCAGCTTTCGGGACACCCGGGGCTACACCTTC. The chain carries TRBV7-9 and TRBJ1-2; possibly TRBD1 for D (6 bases). Deletions cut 3 bases from V and 8 bases from J, with 13 bases between. Germline V lookup: CDR1 SEHNR, CDR2 FQNEAQ (reference sequence). The CDR3 contains 13 residues.

The chain combines TRBV28 with TRBJ1-6; no reliable D call. This CDR3 comprises 14 residues. V lost 5 bases and J lost 5, with 10 bases in between. Germline CDR1 reads MDHEN; CDR2 reads SYDVKM. This CDR3 is CASSTPGDNSPLHF. For the CDR3, the DNA is TGTGCCAGCAGTACCCCAGGTGATAATTCACCCCTCCACTTT.

The chain has TRBV28 and TRBJ2-7; D not resolved. V dropped 6 bases and J dropped 6 bases, with 9 bases sitting between them. The germline CDR1 and CDR2 sequences are MDHEN and SYDVKM. CDR3 size: 11 residues. The CDR3 here is CASRRLGEQYF. The CDR3 nucleotides read TGTGCCAGCAGAAGGCTTGGCGAGCAGTACTTC.

The V gene is TRBV24-1, the J gene TRBJ2-1; no clear D. CDR1 and CDR2 from the germline V gene are KGHDR and SFDVKD. Trimming took off 6 bases at V and 5 bases at J, with 25 bases between the two ends. The CDR3 spans 18 residues. This CDR3 is CATSIQRPQIGSHNEQFF. For the CDR3, the DNA is TGTGCCACCAGTATCCAACGCCCCCAAATCGGTTCCCACAATGAGCAGTTCTTC.

In DNA form, the CDR3 reads TGTGCCAGCAGCCCCCGGACAGGGTTTATGACGTCTGGAAACACCATATATTTT. It translates to CASSPRTGFMTSGNTIYF. This chain connects TRBV9 to TRBJ1-3, with 8 bases lining up with TRBD1. The germline CDR1 and CDR2 sequences are SGDLS and YYNGEE. J was trimmed by 1 base and V by 4 bases; bases with no gene match: 13. The CDR3 runs 18 residues.

The chain recombines TRBV4-3 with TRBJ1-1; tentatively, D is TRBD1 (5 bases). Germline values: CDR1 LGHNA, CDR2 YSLEER. The length of the CDR3 is 15 residues. V gave up 8 bases and J gave up 4 bases, with 20 bases separating them. CDR3 sequence: CASRGVATGTTEAFF. In DNA form, the CDR3 reads TGCGCCAGCCGGGGGGTCGCTACGGGAACCACTGAAGCTTTCTTT.

This chain links TRBV6-5 with TRBJ1-2; D ambiguous. Germline V gene lookup returns CDR1 MNHEY and CDR2 SVGAGI. Trimming removed 0 bases at V and 2 bases at J, with 4 bases between. This CDR3 has 13 residues. The CDR3 sequence: CASSYSHNYGYTF. The DNA of the CDR3 is TGTGCCAGCAGTTACTCCCACAACTATGGCTACACCTTC.

This chain connects TRBV6-5 to TRBJ1-6, with D possibly TRBD1 on 5 matching bases. Germline V gives CDR1 MNHEY, CDR2 SVGAGI. The CDR3 has 13 residues. V shed 5 bases and J shed 13 bases, with 15 bases lying between them. CDR3 sequence reads: CASSPRDSFPLHF. The CDR3 bases are TGTGCCAGCAGTCCTCGGGACTCCTTCCCCCTCCACTTT.

The rearrangement joins TRBV29-1 to TRBJ1-1; 9 positions match TRBD1. Germline loops: CDR1 SQVTM, CDR2 ANQGSEA. After removal of 6 bases from V and 10 bases from J, the junction contained 12 bases not matched to a gene. The CDR3 consists of 13 residues. The CDR3 here is CSVNPGTGRGAFF. The CDR3 bases are TGCAGCGTCAACCCCGGGACAGGGAGGGGAGCTTTCTTT.

The chain links TRBV12-3 or TRBV12-4 to TRBJ2-5, with 8 nucleotides matching TRBD1. There are 13 residues in the CDR3. V dropped 3 bases and J dropped 7; count of bases not matched to a gene: 4. CDR3 coding DNA: TGTGCCAGCAGTTTGGACAGGGCTGTGACCCAGTACTTC. Amino acids: CASSLDRAVTQYF.

The chain combines TRBV28 with TRBJ1-2, with 9 bases matching TRBD1. From germline, CDR1 is MDHEN and CDR2 SYDVKM. After removal of 6 bases from V and 2 bases from J, the junction contained 10 bases not matched to a gene. This CDR3 has 16 residues. CDR3 bases: TGTGCCAGCAGCGCCTTTTGGACAGGGGCGAACTATGGCTACACCTTC. Protein product: CASSAFWTGANYGYTF.

The chain employs TRBV11-2 and TRBJ1-1; D unresolved. The CDR3 is 16 amino acids. The V gene lost 1 base and the J gene lost 0 bases, with 12 bases spanning the gap. CDR1 is SGHAT and CDR2 is FQNNGV in the germline V gene. CDR3 loop: CASSLVGVGLNTEAFF. The CDR3 coding sequence is TGTGCCAGCAGCTTAGTCGGGGTAGGTCTGAACACTGAAGCTTTCTTT.

The rearrangement joins TRBV7-2 to TRBJ1-1, with no clear D. The CDR3 extends over 13 amino acids. V gave up 5 bases and J gave up 0 bases, with 7 bases separating them. Germline loops: CDR1 SGHTA, CDR2 FQGNSA. CDR3 region: CASSPQMNTEAFF. As DNA, the CDR3 is TGTGCCAGCAGCCCTCAGATGAACACTGAAGCTTTCTTT. Variable domain in full (rest from reference TRBV7-2 and TRBJ1-1): GAGVSQSPSNKVTEKGKDVELRCDPISGHTALYWYRQSLGQGLEFLIYFQGNSAPDKSGLPSDRFSAERTGGSVSTLTIQRTQQEDSAVYLCASSPQMNTEAFFGQGTRLTVV.